This T cell receptor (beta chain) originates from a study of shared clonotypes between healthy human individuals. Naive CD8 cells were CD45RO-negative, positively selected for CCR7, excluding terminally differentiated effector memory CD45RA+ cells. The CDR3 sequence is 15 residues long. Trimming at V came to 3 bases and at J to 1 base, leaving 6 bases not matched to a gene. Germline-derived CDR1 and CDR2 are SGHDN and FVKESK. Authors' methods: Filtering was not the same, since immunoSEQ gave junction-only sequences without quality scores. Libraries were prepared by immunoSEQ multiplex PCR; TCRdb keeps only in-frame clonotypes and omits some of them. The V and J calls and clone size come from that table; D and trimming were worked out from the DNA. There are nearly 2 million clones in the sample; just under 95% occur only once, and around 1.2% lies in the top ten.

The rearrangement links TRBV14 to TRBJ2-7; 7 nucleotides match TRBD2. The clonotype comes from a man aged 18 to 30 in good health. Specimen: naive CD8+ T cells sorted from blood. The CDR3 sequence is CASSQRLAASYEQYF. The CDR3 DNA sequence: TGTGCCAGCAGCCAGCGGCTAGCGGCTTCCTACGAGCAGTACTTC.